Each of the 2 T cell receptor beta chains below was sequenced from the same sample in a study of blood T cell repertoires in COVID-19. Data came from immunoSEQ multiplex PCR; TCRdb stores just in-frame clones and leaves some out. The sample has roughly 100,000 clones, about 85% seen once. The sample was peripheral blood. These receptors were taken from a man aged 50 to 60 with active COVID-19.

The rearrangement links TRBV6-5 to TRBJ2-5; tentative D call: TRBD2 (7 bases). Germline CDR1 and CDR2: MNHEY and SVGAGI. V gave up 7 bases and J gave up 4 bases, with 13 bases separating them. The CDR3 runs to 13 residues. CDR3 in DNA: TGTGCCAGCACCGAGGCGGGGGCAGAGACCCAGTACTTC. Residues: CASTEAGAETQYF.

The chain has TRBV29-1 and TRBJ2-2; unclear D gene. Germline loops: CDR1 SQVTM, CDR2 ANQGSEA. The CDR3 loop spans 14 amino acids. V lost 0 bases and J 0 bases, leaving 5 bases between the germline ends. CDR3 amino acids: CSVEDPSNTGELFF. The CDR3 DNA follows: TGCAGCGTTGAAGACCCCTCGAACACCGGGGAGCTGTTTTTT.